Listed below are T cell receptor beta chains from one sample, sequenced in a study of long-term antiretroviral therapy in people with HIV. TCRdb's table, derived via immunoSEQ multiplex PCR, lists solely in-frame clones and lacks some. Among 34,000 or so clones listed, about 94% were seen once. This specimen consisted of unsorted PBMCs, obtained around 5.5 years after starting antiretroviral therapy. Receptor source: a woman between 50 and 59 years old with HIV. The CDR3 runs from the conserved cysteine through the conserved F or W. D genes are given only for firm matches. The size entry is marked missing in some rows and otherwise reads once, few, many or a size class.

D | J | size | V | CDR3 | DNA
. | TRBJ1-4 | . | TRBV28 | CASSYGDRAVKLFF | TGTGCCAGCAGTTATGGCGACCGGGCGGTGAAACTGTTTTTT
. | TRBJ1-1 | once | TRBV5-8 | CASSLTLRTEAFF | TGTGCCAGCAGTCTTACACTACGGACTGAAGCTTTCTTT
. | TRBJ2-1 | . | TRBV2 | CASESAVGWVRFF | TGTGCCAGCGAGAGCGCCGTTGGGTGGGTGCGGTTCTTC
. | TRBJ1-6 | . | TRBV27 | CASSPNRVSNSPLHF | TGTGCCAGCAGTCCTAACAGGGTGTCTAATTCACCCCTCCACTTT
TRBD1 | TRBJ2-1 | . | TRBV5-4 | CASSSPGQGSNEQFF | TGTGCCAGCAGCTCACCGGGACAGGGTAGCAATGAGCAGTTCTTC
. | TRBJ2-2 | . | TRBV30 | CAWSPGPPGELFF | TGTGCCTGGAGCCCGGGACCACCCGGGGAGCTGTTTTTT
TRBD1 | TRBJ2-1 | . | TRBV2 | CASTVTGTNEQFF | TGTGCCAGCACCGTGACAGGGACGAATGAGCAGTTCTTC
. | TRBJ1-1 | . | TRBV5-1 | CASSQGGATEAFF | TGCGCCAGCAGCCAAGGGGGAGCAACTGAAGCTTTCTTT
. | TRBJ1-1 | . | TRBV5-1 | CASSPQGSNMNTEAFF | TGCGCCAGCAGCCCCCAGGGTAGTAATATGAACACTGAAGCTTTCTTT
. | TRBJ1-2 | . | TRBV9 | CASSGARESYGYTF | TGTGCCAGCAGCGGGGCCAGGGAAAGCTATGGCTACACCTTC
TRBD1 | TRBJ1-4 | . | TRBV30 | CAWRSTGNNEKLFF | TGTGCCTGGAGATCGACAGGGAATAATGAAAAACTGTTTTTT
. | TRBJ2-2 | . | TRBV6-1 | CASSENGAGTGELFF | TGTGCCAGCAGTGAAAATGGGGCAGGCACCGGGGAGCTGTTTTTT
. | TRBJ1-4 | . | TRBV6-5 | CASSLSSEKLFF | TGTGCCAGCAGTTTGTCAAGCGAAAAACTGTTTTTT
. | TRBJ1-5 | . | TRBV6-1 | CASSEMGFLRGANQPQHF | TGTGCCAGCAGTGAAATGGGGTTTTTGAGGGGGGCGAATCAGCCCCAGCATTTT
. | TRBJ2-5 | . | TRBV14 | CASSPPLTGFQETQYF | TGTGCCAGCAGTCCTCCCCTTACAGGTTTCCAAGAGACCCAGTACTTC
TRBD1 | TRBJ2-7 | . | TRBV10-3 | CAIRDHDRGKTYEQYF | TGTGCCATCCGGGACCACGACAGGGGGAAGACCTACGAGCAGTACTTC
. | TRBJ2-1 | . | TRBV29-1 | CSVDDNEQFF | TGCAGCGTTGATGACAATGAGCAGTTCTTC
. | TRBJ1-5 | . | TRBV2 | CASSSQGGGNQPQHF | TGTGCCAGCAGTTCACAGGGTGGTGGCAATCAGCCCCAGCATTTT
. | TRBJ1-4 | . | TRBV7-2 | CASSLAARPTNEKLFF | TGTGCCAGCAGCTTAGCAGCCAGGCCAACTAATGAAAAACTGTTTTTT
TRBD1 | TRBJ2-3 | few | TRBV30 | CAWSTPGQGPDTQYF | TGTGCCTGGAGTACCCCGGGACAGGGCCCAGATACGCAGTATTTT
. | TRBJ2-1 | . | TRBV11-2 | CASSSRLAAELYNEQFF | TGTGCCAGCAGCTCCAGATTGGCAGCCGAGCTTTACAATGAGCAGTTCTTC
TRBD1 | TRBJ1-6 | . | TRBV5-1 | CASSLDRGYSPLHF | TGCGCCAGCAGCTTGGACAGGGGATATTCACCCCTCCACTTT
TRBD1 | TRBJ2-6 | . | TRBV29-1 | CSVDAGGSAWFGANVLTF | TGCAGCGTTGATGCAGGGGGCTCTGCCTGGTTTGGGGCCAACGTCCTGACTTTC